Listed below are T cell receptor beta chains from one sample, sequenced in a study of shared clonotypes between healthy human individuals. Clones were sequenced by immunoSEQ multiplex PCR, and TCRdb holds only the in-frame ones, with some missing. The sample contains 2.3 million or so clones, just over 90% of which appear only once. Input material: naive CD4+ T cells from PBMCs. Receptor source: a man aged 18 to 35 in good health. Some clones in this sample may be carry-over from other donors' samples. Both conserved end residues are part of each CDR3. The order of the fields is V gene, clone size, J gene, CDR3 protein. Size values are once, few and many counts, or a class for expanded clones, and some rows have none.

V: TRBV2; size: .; J: TRBJ1-4; CDR3: CASRQPYGTALEKLFF
V: TRBV5-1; size: .; J: TRBJ1-6; CDR3: CASSLNGSPLHF
V: TRBV4-1; size: .; J: TRBJ2-7; CDR3: CASSPPWTSGRGYEQYF
V: TRBV7-2; size: .; J: TRBJ2-7; CDR3: CASSRRPGQGLYEQYF
V: TRBV28; size: .; J: TRBJ2-6; CDR3: CASSRFWVVSSGANVLTF
V: TRBV19; size: once; J: TRBJ2-1; CDR3: CASSKRREGYNEQFF
V: TRBV5-1; size: .; J: TRBJ2-7; CDR3: CASSPRGGSSSYEQYF
V: TRBV5-4; size: .; J: TRBJ2-7; CDR3: CASSPRQGEQYF
V: TRBV5-1; size: .; J: TRBJ2-6; CDR3: CASSFRASSSGANVLTF
V: TRBV19; size: .; J: TRBJ2-5; CDR3: CASSIGGTGGSQETQYF
V: TRBV9; size: .; J: TRBJ2-2; CDR3: CASSVDGIGTGELFF
V: TRBV28; size: .; J: TRBJ1-3; CDR3: CASSTPDRGGNTIYF
V: TRBV6-5; size: .; J: TRBJ2-7; CDR3: CASSWGPEQYF
V: TRBV9; size: .; J: TRBJ2-3; CDR3: CASSVRGKSTDTQYF
V: TRBV5-1; size: .; J: TRBJ2-7; CDR3: CASSIQGAPYEQYF
V: TRBV2; size: .; J: TRBJ1-5; CDR3: CASNTRLLNQPQHF
V: TRBV28; size: .; J: TRBJ2-1; CDR3: CASSLGGTSGRTEQFF
V: TRBV5-4; size: .; J: TRBJ1-2; CDR3: CASTWGGQSYGYTF
V: TRBV7-2; size: .; J: TRBJ1-2; CDR3: CASSLAIGGYTF
V: TRBV7-3; size: .; J: TRBJ2-5; CDR3: CASSFRQGETQYF
V: TRBV10-3; size: .; J: TRBJ2-7; CDR3: CAISVTSGALSYEQYF
V: TRBV27; size: once; J: TRBJ2-7; CDR3: CASHLLGSYEQYF
V: TRBV6-6; size: .; J: TRBJ1-2; CDR3: CASSQQGSYGYTF
V: TRBV23-1; size: .; J: TRBJ2-5; CDR3: CASSQGHSQETQYF
V: TRBV27; size: .; J: TRBJ2-1; CDR3: CASSLRGTSSYNEQFF
V: TRBV28; size: .; J: TRBJ1-5; CDR3: CASSFQQGAGNQPQHF
V: TRBV4-2; size: .; J: TRBJ1-5; CDR3: CASSRDRTYSNQPQHF
V: TRBV30; size: .; J: TRBJ2-7; CDR3: CAWSVRGSSYEQYF
V: TRBV6-6; size: .; J: TRBJ2-7; CDR3: CASSYGDRYYEQYF
V: TRBV28; size: .; J: TRBJ2-5; CDR3: CASSFGLAGGRPKTQYF
V: TRBV30; size: .; J: TRBJ2-7; CDR3: CAWRGTGALEQYF
V: TRBV6-6; size: .; J: TRBJ1-4; CDR3: CASSYPGGPVSEKLFF
V: TRBV19; size: .; J: TRBJ1-1; CDR3: CASSAQLGTVEAFF
V: TRBV28; size: .; J: TRBJ2-2; CDR3: CASSPAGRNTGELFF
V: TRBV2; size: .; J: TRBJ2-7; CDR3: CASRPAVLSYEQYF
V: TRBV7-2; size: .; J: TRBJ2-1; CDR3: CASSFQGLAGGAEQFF
V: TRBV28; size: .; J: TRBJ2-5; CDR3: CASSLWFRRDSKNQETQYF
V: TRBV28; size: .; J: TRBJ1-3; CDR3: CASSLGSPNTIYF
V: TRBV5-1; size: .; J: TRBJ2-2; CDR3: CASRGQLNTGELFF
V: TRBV7-3; size: .; J: TRBJ2-1; CDR3: CASSLTLGGLAEQFF
V: TRBV5-8; size: .; J: TRBJ2-1; CDR3: CASSLPRRGGFHSYNEQFF
V: TRBV5-1; size: once; J: TRBJ2-3; CDR3: CASSPPGLDTDTQYF
V: TRBV19; size: .; J: TRBJ2-1; CDR3: CASSNPGASYNEQFF
V: TRBV28; size: .; J: TRBJ2-5; CDR3: CASSLGGRQETQYF
V: TRBV6-5; size: .; J: TRBJ2-1; CDR3: CASSSTSGRWNEQFF
V: TRBV2; size: once; J: TRBJ1-1; CDR3: CASIFYRDGGAFF
V: TRBV11-2; size: .; J: TRBJ2-5; CDR3: CASSLGRAQETQYF